The clone carrying this TCR beta chain was seen once. Authors' data handling: The assay estimated nucleated cells by amplifying reference gene primers. This table comes from immunoSEQ multiplex PCR, and its TCRdb copy is limited to in-frame clones, with some not included. Clonal size and the V and J genes are those of that table, whereas D and trimming came from the DNA. The sample yields 45,000 to 55,000 clones, about 86% seen once. This specimen comes from a study of blood T cell repertoires in COVID-19. CDR1 and CDR2 from the germline V gene are SEHNR and FQNEAQ (reference sequence). The CDR3 has 14 residues. The ends lost 5 bases at V and 3 bases at J; junction bases unmatched: 4.

The sample was peripheral blood. The chain couples TRBV7-9 to TRBJ2-1, with 7 bases aligning to TRBD2. This sequence originates from a man aged 70 or older with active COVID-19. The CDR3 here is CASSARDYYNEQFF. Written as DNA, the CDR3 is TGTGCCAGCAGCGCCCGGGACTACTACAATGAGCAGTTCTTC.